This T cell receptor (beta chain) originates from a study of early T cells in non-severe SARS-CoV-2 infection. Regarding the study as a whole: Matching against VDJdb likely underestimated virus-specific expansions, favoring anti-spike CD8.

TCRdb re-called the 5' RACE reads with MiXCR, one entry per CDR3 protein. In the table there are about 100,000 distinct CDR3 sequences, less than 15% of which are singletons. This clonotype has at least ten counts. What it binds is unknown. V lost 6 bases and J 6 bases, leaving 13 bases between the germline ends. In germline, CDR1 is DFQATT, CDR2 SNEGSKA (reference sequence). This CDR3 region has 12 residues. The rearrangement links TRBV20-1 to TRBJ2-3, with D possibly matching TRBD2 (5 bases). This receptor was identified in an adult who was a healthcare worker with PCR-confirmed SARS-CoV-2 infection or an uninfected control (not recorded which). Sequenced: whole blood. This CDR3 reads CSATRGEDTQYF. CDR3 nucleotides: TGCAGTGCCACCCGTGGGGAGGATACGCAGTATTTT.